This T cell receptor (beta chain) was recorded in a study of T cells in severe cutaneous drug reactions. Whole-study results and caveats: A public TCRbeta CDR3 appeared in all seven CBZ-SJS/TEN blister samples, averaging approximately 13%.

Libraries were made by iRepertoire multiplex PCR with TCR subtype-specific primers for bulk and single-cell sequencing. Roughly 90-550 ng of RNA per sample was bulk library input. TCRdb reprocessed the multiplex PCR reads and keeps a single row for each CDR3 protein, giving no DNA. The sample table includes about 1,200 distinct CDR3 sequences. This clonotype is deemed medium-sized by its frequency. What it binds is not known. Germline lookup yields CDR1 MDHEN and CDR2 SYDVKM. This CDR3 is built from 15 residues. Sequenced patients had Stevens-Johnson syndrome or toxic epidermal necrolysis caused by carbamazepine.

Specimen: PBMCs. This chain uses TRBV28 with TRBJ2-7; TCRdb's D call of TRBD2 is untestable without DNA. The TCR originated in a human donor with a severe cutaneous adverse drug reaction. CDR3 loop: CASHEGTSGNYEQYF.